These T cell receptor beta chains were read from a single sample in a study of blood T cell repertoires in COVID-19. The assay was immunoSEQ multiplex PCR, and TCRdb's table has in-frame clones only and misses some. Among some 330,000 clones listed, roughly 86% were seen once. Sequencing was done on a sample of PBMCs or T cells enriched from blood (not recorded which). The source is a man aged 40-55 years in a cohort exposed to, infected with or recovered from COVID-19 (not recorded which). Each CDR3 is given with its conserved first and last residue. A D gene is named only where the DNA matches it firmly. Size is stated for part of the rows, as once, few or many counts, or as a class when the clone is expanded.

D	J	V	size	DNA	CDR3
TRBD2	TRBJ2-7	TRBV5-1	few	TGCGCCAGCAGCTTGGCATCTAGCGGGGGGACCTACGAGCAGTACTTC	CASSLASSGGTYEQYF
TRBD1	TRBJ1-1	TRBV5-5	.	TGTGCCAGCAGCTTCAGGACAGGATCGAACACTGAAGCTTTCTTT	CASSFRTGSNTEAFF
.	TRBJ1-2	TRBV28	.	TGTGCCAGCGGAGGGGCAGGGGGCTACACCTTC	CASGGAGGYTF
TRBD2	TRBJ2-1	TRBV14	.	TGTGCCAGCAGCCAAGGTCTAGCGGGAGTTACTGAGCAGTTCTTC	CASSQGLAGVTEQFF
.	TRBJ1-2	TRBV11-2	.	TGTGCCAGCAGCTTAGCGCTTATAGGGGGCTATGGCTACACCTTC	CASSLALIGGYGYTF
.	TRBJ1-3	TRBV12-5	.	TGTGCTAGTGGTTTGGTACTGGGGTCTGAGGGGGGGCAGGACTCTGGAAACACCATATATTTT	CASGLVLGSEGGQDSGNTIYF
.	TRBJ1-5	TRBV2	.	TGTGCCAGCAACGGACAGCCGTCTAGCAATCAGCCCCAGCATTTT	CASNGQPSSNQPQHF
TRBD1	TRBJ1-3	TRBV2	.	TGTGCCAGCGCCGCCGGGACAGACTCTGGAAACACCATATATTTT	CASAAGTDSGNTIYF
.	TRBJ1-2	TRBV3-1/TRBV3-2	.	TGTGCCAGCAGCCTAGGACAGCCTTATGGCTACACCTTC	CASSLGQPYGYTF
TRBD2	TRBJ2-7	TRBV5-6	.	TGTGCCAGCAGCCCTAGCGGGAGGTCAGTCAACGAGCAGTACTTC	CASSPSGRSVNEQYF
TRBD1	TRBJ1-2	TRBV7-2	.	TGTGCCAGCAGCTTGGCAGGGGGTGTTGGCTCTGGCTACACCTTC	CASSLAGGVGSGYTF
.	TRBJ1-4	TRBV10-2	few	TGCGCCAGCAGCGATCTAGGGGGACGCGGTAATGAAAAACTGTTTTTT	CASSDLGGRGNEKLFF
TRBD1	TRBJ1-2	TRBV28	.	TGTGCCGGTGCACAGGGGCGCGCGGTGGGCTACACCTTC	CAGAQGRAVGYTF
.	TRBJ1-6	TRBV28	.	TGTGCCAGCGTGTTAGGACAAGCGAGTTCACCCCTCCACTTT	CASVLGQASSPLHF
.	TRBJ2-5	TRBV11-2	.	TGTGCCAGCAGCCTGGGGCAGGGGAATGAGGCCCAGTACTTC	CASSLGQGNEAQYF
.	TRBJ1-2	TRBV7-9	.	TGTGCCAGCAGCTTAGCGCCCGGGGAGGGCGGCTACACCTTC	CASSLAPGEGGYTF
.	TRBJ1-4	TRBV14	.	TGTGCCAGCAGCCTCGTTGGGGGGGGGAATGAAAAACTGTTTTTT	CASSLVGGGNEKLFF
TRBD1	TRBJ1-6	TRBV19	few	TGTGCCAGTAGCACAACCGGGACAGGGGCAAATTCACCCCTCCACTTT	CASSTTGTGANSPLHF
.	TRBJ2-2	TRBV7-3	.	TGTGCCAGCAGCCAGGGGCCTTACACCGGGGAGCTGTTTTTT	CASSQGPYTGELFF
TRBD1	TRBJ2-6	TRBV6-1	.	TGTGCCAGCAGTGATAGACAGGGGCTGAGCTCTGGGGCCAACGTCCTGACTTTC	CASSDRQGLSSGANVLTF
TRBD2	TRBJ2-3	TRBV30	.	TGTGCCTGGAGTGTCGGTAGCGGGAGTGCAGATACGCAGTATTTT	CAWSVGSGSADTQYF
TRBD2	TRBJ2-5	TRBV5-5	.	TGTGCCAGCAGCCGGACTAGCGGGAGTGAGACCCAGTACTTC	CASSRTSGSETQYF
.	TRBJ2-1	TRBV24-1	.	TGTGCCACCAGTGATTCTCGCTTGGAGCACAATGAGCAGTTCTTC	CATSDSRLEHNEQFF
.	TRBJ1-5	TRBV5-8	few	TGTGCCAGCAGCCACCAGGGTCTCGGGCAGCCCCAGCATTTT	CASSHQGLGQPQHF
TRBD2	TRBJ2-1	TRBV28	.	TGTGCCAGCATAAATAGCGGGTTGTCCAATGAGCAGTTCTTC	CASINSGLSNEQFF
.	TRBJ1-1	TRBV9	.	TGTGCCAGCAGCGCAAATACAGGGGAAGCTTTCTTT	CASSANTGEAFF
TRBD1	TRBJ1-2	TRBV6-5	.	TGTGCCAGCAGTTACTGGACAGGGGGAGGTTATGGCTACACCTTC	CASSYWTGGGYGYTF
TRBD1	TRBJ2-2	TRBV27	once	TGTGCCAGCAGTCCCGGGACAGGGGGTATCGGGGAGCTGTTTTTT	CASSPGTGGIGELFF
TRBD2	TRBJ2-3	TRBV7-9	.	TGTGCCAGCAGCCCAGTTTCGGGGGGGTTCGCAGATACGCAGTATTTT	CASSPVSGGFADTQYF
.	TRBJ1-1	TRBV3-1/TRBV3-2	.	TGTGCCAGCAGCCAAGATCAGCAGGCTCTGAACACTGAAGCTTTCTTT	CASSQDQQALNTEAFF
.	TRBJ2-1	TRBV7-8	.	TGTGCCAGCAGCTTAATCGTTAAGCGGTCCAATGAGCAGTTCTTC	CASSLIVKRSNEQFF
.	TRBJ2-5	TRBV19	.	TGTGCCAGTAGTATTTTAGGACAGCGGATGGCCCAGTACTTC	CASSILGQRMAQYF
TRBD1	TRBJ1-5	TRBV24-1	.	TGTGCCACCAGTGATGCGGGACAGATTCAGCCCCAGCATTTT	CATSDAGQIQPQHF